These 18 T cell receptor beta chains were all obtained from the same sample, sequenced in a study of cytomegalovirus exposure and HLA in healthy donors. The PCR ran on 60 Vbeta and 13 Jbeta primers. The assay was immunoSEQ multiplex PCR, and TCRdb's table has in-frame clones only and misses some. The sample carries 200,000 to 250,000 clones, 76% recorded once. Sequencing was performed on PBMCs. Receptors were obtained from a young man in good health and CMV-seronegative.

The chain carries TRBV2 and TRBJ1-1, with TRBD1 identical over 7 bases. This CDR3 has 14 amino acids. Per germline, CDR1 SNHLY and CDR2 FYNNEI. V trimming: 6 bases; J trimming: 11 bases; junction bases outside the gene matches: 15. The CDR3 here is CASRPTGPRRNAFF. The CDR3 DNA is TGTGCCAGCAGACCGACAGGGCCGCGCCGGAATGCTTTCTTT. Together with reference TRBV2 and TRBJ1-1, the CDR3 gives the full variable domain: EPEVTQTPSHQVTQMGQEVILRCVPISNHLYFYWYRQILGQKVEFLVSFYNNEISEKSEIFDDQFSVERPDGSNFTLKIRSTKLEDSAMYFCASRPTGPRRNAFFGQGTRLTVV.

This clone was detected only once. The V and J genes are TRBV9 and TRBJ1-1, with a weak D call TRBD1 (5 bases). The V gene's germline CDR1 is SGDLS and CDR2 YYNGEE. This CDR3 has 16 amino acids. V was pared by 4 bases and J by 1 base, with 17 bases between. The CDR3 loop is CASSSRQGGRNTEAFF. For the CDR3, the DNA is TGTGCCAGCAGCTCCCGGCAGGGTGGAAGGAACACTGAAGCTTTCTTT. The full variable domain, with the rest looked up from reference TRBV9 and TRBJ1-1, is DSGVTQTPKHLITATGQRVTLRCSPRSGDLSVYWYQQSLDQGLQFLIQYYNGEERAKGNILERFSAQQFPDLHSELNLSSLELGDSALYFCASSSRQGGRNTEAFFGQGTRLTVV.

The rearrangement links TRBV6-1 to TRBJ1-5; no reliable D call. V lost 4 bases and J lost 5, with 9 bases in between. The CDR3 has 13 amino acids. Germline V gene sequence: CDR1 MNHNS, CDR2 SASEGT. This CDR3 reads CASSGGGDQPQHF. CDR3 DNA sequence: TGTGCCAGCAGTGGAGGTGGCGATCAGCCCCAGCATTTT.

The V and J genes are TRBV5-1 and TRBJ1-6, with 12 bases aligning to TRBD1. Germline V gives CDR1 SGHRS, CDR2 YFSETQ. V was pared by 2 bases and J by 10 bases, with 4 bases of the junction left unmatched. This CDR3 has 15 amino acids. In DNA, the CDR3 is TGCGCCAGCAGCTTAACCGGGACAGGGGGCTCACCCCTCCACTTT. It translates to CASSLTGTGGSPLHF. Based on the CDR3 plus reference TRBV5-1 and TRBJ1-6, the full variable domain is KAGVTQTPRYLIKTRGQQVTLSCSPISGHRSVSWYQQTPGQGLQFLFEYFSETQRNKGNFPGRFSGRQFSNSRSEMNVSTLELGDSALYLCASSLTGTGGSPLHFGNGTRLTVT.

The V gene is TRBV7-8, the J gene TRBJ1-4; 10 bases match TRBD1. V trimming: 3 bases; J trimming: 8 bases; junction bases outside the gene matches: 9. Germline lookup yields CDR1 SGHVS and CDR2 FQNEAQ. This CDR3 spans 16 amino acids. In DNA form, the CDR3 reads TGTGCCAGCAGCTTCCGGGACAGGGGAGTAGTCGAAAAACTGTTTTTT. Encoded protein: CASSFRDRGVVEKLFF.

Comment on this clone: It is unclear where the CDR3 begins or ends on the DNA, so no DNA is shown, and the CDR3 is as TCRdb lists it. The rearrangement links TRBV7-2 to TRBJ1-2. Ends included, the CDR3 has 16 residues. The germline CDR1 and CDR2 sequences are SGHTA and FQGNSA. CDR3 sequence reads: CASSFGSGGASYGYTF.

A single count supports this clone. Here the CDR3 DNA reads TGTGCCACACTGCAGCGGGGAAGCACAGATACGCAGTATTTT. Translating gives CATLQRGSTDTQYF. This chain uses TRBV10-3 with TRBJ2-3; 7 nucleotides match TRBD2. CDR3 length equals 14 residues. The V segment lost 10 bases and the J segment 0 bases; nucleotides outside the gene matches: 7. Germline V CDR1 and CDR2: ENHRY, SYGVKD.

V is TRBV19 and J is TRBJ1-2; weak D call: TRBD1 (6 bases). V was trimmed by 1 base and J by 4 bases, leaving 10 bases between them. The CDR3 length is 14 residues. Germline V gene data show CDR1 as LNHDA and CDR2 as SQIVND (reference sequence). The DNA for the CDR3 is TGTGCCAGTAGTATAGTGGCAGGGGCCTATGGCTACACCTTC. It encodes CASSIVAGAYGYTF.

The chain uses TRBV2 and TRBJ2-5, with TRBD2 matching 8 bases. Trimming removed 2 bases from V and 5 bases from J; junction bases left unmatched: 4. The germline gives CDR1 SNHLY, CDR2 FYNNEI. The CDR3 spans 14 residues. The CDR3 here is CASSERGGWETQYF. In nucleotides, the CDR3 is TGTGCCAGCAGTGAACGGGGGGGCTGGGAGACCCAGTACTTC.

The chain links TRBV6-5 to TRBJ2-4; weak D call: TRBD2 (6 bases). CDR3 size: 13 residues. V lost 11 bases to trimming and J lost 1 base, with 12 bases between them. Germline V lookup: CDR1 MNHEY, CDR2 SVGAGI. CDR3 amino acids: CAAGLLAKNIQYF. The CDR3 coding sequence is TGTGCCGCGGGGCTTTTGGCCAAAAACATTCAGTACTTC.

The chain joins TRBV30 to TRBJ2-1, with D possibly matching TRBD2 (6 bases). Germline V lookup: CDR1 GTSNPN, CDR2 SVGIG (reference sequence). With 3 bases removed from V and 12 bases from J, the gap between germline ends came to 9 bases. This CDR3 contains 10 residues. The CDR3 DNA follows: TGTGCCTGGAGCCGAGCGGGGCAGTTCTTC. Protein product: CAWSRAGQFF.

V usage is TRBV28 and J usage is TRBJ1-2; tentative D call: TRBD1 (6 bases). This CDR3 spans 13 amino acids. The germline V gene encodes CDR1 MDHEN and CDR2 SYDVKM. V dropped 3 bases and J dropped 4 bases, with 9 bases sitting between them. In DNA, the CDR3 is TGTGCCAGCAGTTTGAAAGGGGGCTATGGCTACACCTTC. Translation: CASSLKGGYGYTF.

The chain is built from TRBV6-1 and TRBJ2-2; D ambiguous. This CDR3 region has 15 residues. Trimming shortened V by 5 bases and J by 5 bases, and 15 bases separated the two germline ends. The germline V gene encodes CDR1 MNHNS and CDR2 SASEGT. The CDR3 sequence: CASSRGPPGTGELFF. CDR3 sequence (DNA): TGTGCCAGCAGTAGAGGCCCCCCCGGGACCGGGGAGCTGTTTTTT.

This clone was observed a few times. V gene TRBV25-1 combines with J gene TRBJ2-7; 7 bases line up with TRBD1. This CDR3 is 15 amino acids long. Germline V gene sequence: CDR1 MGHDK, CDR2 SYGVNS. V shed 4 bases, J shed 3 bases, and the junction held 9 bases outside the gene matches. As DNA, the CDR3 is TGTGCCAGCAGTGCAATCCGGGACAGCTTCTACGAGCAGTACTTC. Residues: CASSAIRDSFYEQYF.

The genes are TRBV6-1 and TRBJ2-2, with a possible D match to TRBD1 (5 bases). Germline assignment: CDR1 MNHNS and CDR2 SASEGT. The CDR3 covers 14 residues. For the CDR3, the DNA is TGTGCTACTCGTAGACAGACGAACACCGGGGAGCTGTTTTTT. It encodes CATRRQTNTGELFF.

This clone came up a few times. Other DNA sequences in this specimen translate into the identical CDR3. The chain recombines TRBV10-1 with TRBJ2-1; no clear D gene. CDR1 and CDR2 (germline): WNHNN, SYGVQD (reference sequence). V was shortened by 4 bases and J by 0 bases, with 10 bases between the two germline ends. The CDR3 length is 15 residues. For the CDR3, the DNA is TGCGCCAGCAGTGGGTCACCGAGCTCCTACAATGAGCAGTTCTTC. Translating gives CASSGSPSSYNEQFF.

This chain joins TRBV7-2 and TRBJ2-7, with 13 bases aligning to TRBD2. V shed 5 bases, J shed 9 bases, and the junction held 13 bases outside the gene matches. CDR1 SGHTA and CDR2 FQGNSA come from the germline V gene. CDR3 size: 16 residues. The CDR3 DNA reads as TGTGCCAGCAGCCCGGATATTGGACTAGCGGGAGTCGGGCAGTACTTC. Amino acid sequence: CASSPDIGLAGVGQYF.

DNA for the CDR3: TGTGCCTGGAGGCTACAGGGGATTGGAACTGAAGCTTTCTTT. Translating gives CAWRLQGIGTEAFF. The rearrangement joins TRBV30 to TRBJ1-1; 7 bases are a match to TRBD1. The CDR3 is made up of 14 amino acids. The ends lost 3 bases at V and 5 bases at J; junction bases unmatched: 9. The V gene's germline CDR1 is GTSNPN and CDR2 SVGIG (reference sequence). The full variable domain, rest sourced from reference TRBV30 and TRBJ1-1, is SQTIHQWPATLVQPVGSPLSLECTVEGTSNPNLYWYRQAAGRGLQLLFYSVGIGQISSEVPQNLSASRPQDRQFILSSKKLLLSDSGFYLCAWRLQGIGTEAFFGQGTRLTVV.